The 18 T cell receptor beta chains in this list originate from one sample, sequenced in a study of post-analysis software for immune sequencing data. These receptors have no known antigen. Researchers reported that TCR beta cDNA libraries carried unique molecular identifiers. TCRdb re-analysed the PCR reads in MiXCR, keeping a single row per CDR3 protein. This sample carries hundreds of thousands of distinct CDR3 sequences, approximately 46% of them seen once, and the ten largest clones take over 10%. Study-level points and caveats: Patients used about five TRBV segments, including TRBV5-6, TRBV5-1 and TRBV20-1, more often than controls.

Sequenced: blood. The receptors come from a girl aged 5-17 years with multiple sclerosis.

This clonotype appeared a few times. This chain uses TRBV12-3 or TRBV12-4 with TRBJ1-2, with D perhaps TRBD1 (5 bases). V lost 5 bases and J 11 bases, leaving 15 bases between the germline ends. CDR3 size: 12 residues. CDR3 loop: CASSPGPSYYTF. CDR3 nucleotide sequence: TGTGCCAGCAGTCCGGGACCATCGTATTACACCTTC.

The rearrangement uses TRBV14 and TRBJ2-4, with D perhaps TRBD2 (5 bases). CDR3 size: 17 residues. CDR1 is SGHDN and CDR2 is FVKESK in the germline V gene. Deletions cut 2 bases from V and 1 base from J, with 15 bases between. Here the CDR3 DNA reads TGTGCCAGCAGCCAATTGACATCGCCGGGGGCCAAAAACATTCAGTACTTC. This sequence encodes CASSQLTSPGAKNIQYF.

The chain joins TRBV4-1 to TRBJ1-1; TRBD1 is a possible D gene (6 bases). Germline V gives CDR1 MGHRA, CDR2 YSYEKL. V lost 2 bases to trimming and J lost 5 bases, with 21 bases between them. The CDR3 extends over 17 amino acids. CDR3 in amino acids: CASSQLGWGGVGTEAFF. The CDR3 nucleotides read TGCGCCAGCAGCCAACTAGGGTGGGGGGGCGTAGGAACTGAAGCTTTCTTT.

The chain uses TRBV6-6 and TRBJ1-5; a weak D match, TRBD1 (5 bases). The CDR3 extends over 16 amino acids. V gave up 2 bases and J gave up 5 bases, with 16 bases separating them. Germline V gives CDR1 MNHNY, CDR2 SVGAGI (reference sequence). CDR3 nucleotide sequence: TGTGCCAGCAGTTACCGCATTTCGGTGGGGGATCAGCCCCAGCATTTT. Translated, it gives CASSYRISVGDQPQHF.

The rearrangement uses TRBV29-1 and TRBJ2-5, with D perhaps TRBD1 or TRBD2 (6 bases each). V was pared by 5 bases and J by 3 bases, with 19 bases between. Germline CDR1 and CDR2: SQVTM and ANQGSEA. The CDR3 totals 15 residues. CDR3 loop: CSVRRGPTREETQYF. CDR3 in DNA: TGCAGCGTTCGACGGGGGCCTACTAGGGAAGAGACCCAGTACTTC. The full variable domain, its missing parts supplied by reference TRBV29-1 and TRBJ2-5, is SAVISQKPSRDICQRGTSLTIQCQVDSQVTMMFWYRQQPGQSLTLIATANQGSEATYESGFVIDKFPISRPNLTFSTLTVSNMSPEDSSIYLCSVRRGPTREETQYFGPGTRLLVL.

The rearrangement joins TRBV20-1 to TRBJ2-7, with D possibly matching TRBD2 (5 bases). This CDR3 has 11 residues. The ends were cut back, 7 bases at V and 2 bases at J, with 9 bases in the middle. In germline, CDR1 is DFQATT, CDR2 SNEGSKA (reference sequence). CDR3 protein: CSGTGAYEQYF. Written as DNA, the CDR3 is TGCAGTGGAACCGGGGCCTACGAGCAGTACTTC.

This clonotype was detected only a few times. The V and J genes are TRBV15 and TRBJ2-3; D unclear. The length of the CDR3 is 15 residues. The germline V gene has CDR1 LNHNV and CDR2 YYDKDF (reference sequence). The germline V and J ends were trimmed by 0 bases and 0 bases, with 7 bases remaining between them. Written as DNA, the CDR3 is TGTGCCACCAGCAGAGACCTAGTGAGCACAGATACGCAGTATTTT. The encoded protein is CATSRDLVSTDTQYF.

The table lists this clonotype with a few counts. The chain joins TRBV27 to TRBJ2-1; no clear D gene. The length of the CDR3 is 12 residues. Germline CDR1 MNHEY, CDR2 SMNVEV (reference sequence). V gave up 2 bases and J gave up 7 bases, with 6 bases separating them. In nucleotides, the CDR3 is TGTGCCAGCAGTTTAGCCGAGAATGAGCAGTTCTTC. Its protein product is CASSLAENEQFF.

A few counts support this clonotype. The chain uses TRBV5-1 and TRBJ1-1, with D possibly matching TRBD1 (5 bases). This CDR3 spans 14 amino acids. The germline V gene encodes CDR1 SGHRS and CDR2 YFSETQ. V gave up 5 bases and J gave up 3 bases, with 14 bases separating them. As DNA, the CDR3 is TGCGCCAGCAGACGGCAGGGAGGCGACACTGAAGCTTTCTTT. Protein: CASRRQGGDTEAFF.

The chain is built from TRBV12-3 or TRBV12-4 and TRBJ2-5; TRBD1 matches 7 bases. The J call may be faulty, since TRBJ2-7 better matches the DNA end. CDR3 length equals 15 residues. CDR3 residues: CASRKAAGGRYEQYF. The DNA of the CDR3 is TGTGCCAGCAGAAAGGCGGCAGGGGGTCGGTACGAGCAGTACTTC.

This clonotype was seen only a few times. V is TRBV10-3 and J is TRBJ2-1, with D uncertain. This CDR3 region has 13 residues. V was clipped by 6 bases and J by 5 bases, with 11 bases between them. CDR1 is ENHRY and CDR2 is SYGVKD in the germline V gene. The CDR3 is CAIRQTADNEQFF. The CDR3, as DNA: TGTGCCATCAGGCAAACTGCAGACAATGAGCAGTTCTTC.

A few counts support this clonotype. The CDR3 here is CASSYSPLQETQYF. CDR3 nucleotide sequence: TGTGCCAGCAGTTACTCGCCGCTACAAGAGACCCAGTACTTC. The chain links TRBV6-6 to TRBJ2-5; D unresolved. Trimming pared 0 bases from V and 2 bases from J, leaving 7 bases between. Germline CDR1 MNHNY, CDR2 SVGAGI (reference sequence). The CDR3 sequence is 14 residues long.

This clonotype was observed a handful of times. The chain combines TRBV12-3 or TRBV12-4 with TRBJ2-5; perhaps TRBD1 as D (5 bases). This CDR3 is built from 12 residues. Deletions cut 3 bases from V and 7 bases from J, with 9 bases between. The CDR3 region is CASSFGAGTQYF. The CDR3 DNA sequence: TGTGCCAGCAGTTTTGGGGCAGGGACCCAGTACTTC.

This clonotype was detected many times. The V gene is TRBV12-3 or TRBV12-4, the J gene TRBJ2-1; TRBD2 aligns across 7 bases. The V gene end was trimmed by 5 bases and the J gene end by 2 bases; junction bases not matched to a gene: 3. The CDR3 spans 14 residues. DNA for the CDR3: TGTGCCAGCAGTGGGCTAGCGGCCTACAATGAGCAGTTCTTC. The encoded protein is CASSGLAAYNEQFF.

This clonotype was seen at least ten times. The J gene is TRBJ2-7, the V gene TRBV6-7, with 7 bases lining up with TRBD1. TRBV6-7 is labeled an ORF, and its function is uncertain. J lost 4 bases, V lost 6 bases, and 3 bases had no gene match. CDR3 length: 12 amino acids. CDR3 residues: CASRWTGYEQYF. In nucleotides, the CDR3 is TGTGCCAGCAGGTGGACAGGTTACGAGCAGTACTTC.

As to this clonotype: One junction end does not reproduce the germline sequence, and a read error may be involved. V usage is TRBV10-3 and J usage is TRBJ2-5, with TRBD2 matching over 9 bases. The CDR3 consists of 15 residues. Germline assignment: CDR1 ENHRY and CDR2 SYGVKD. The CDR3 is CVISDGREGQETQYF. DNA of the CDR3: TGTGTCATCAGTGACGGGCGGGAGGGCCAAGAGACCCAGTACTTC.

The chain couples TRBV6-1 to TRBJ2-7, with 7 bases aligning to TRBD2. J was trimmed by 4 bases and V by 2 bases; bases with no gene match: 11. The CDR3 loop spans 16 amino acids. Germline loops: CDR1 MNHNS, CDR2 SASEGT. The CDR3 region has the DNA TGTGCCAGCAGTGAAAGTGTGGGGACTAAAGTATACGAGCAGTACTTC. Its translation: CASSESVGTKVYEQYF.

The CDR3 protein is CASSHSGSPLHF. The CDR3 region has the DNA TGTGCCAGCAGCCACTCAGGTTCACCCCTCCACTTT. V usage is TRBV7-2 and J usage is TRBJ1-6; no clear D. Trimming removed 5 bases from V and 9 bases from J, with 8 bases in between. Germline CDR1 and CDR2: SGHTA and FQGNSA. The CDR3 covers 12 residues.